Here is one T cell receptor (beta chain) with its context. This record belongs to a study of control samples from healthy donors and cancer patients. Repertoires were generated with immunoSEQ multiplex PCR, while TCRdb's copy carries only in-frame clones and drops some. The data contain 150,000 or so clones, approximately 93% of them singletons. What was sequenced was blood. The sequence came from a man between 18 and 35 years old in good health.

CDR3 nucleotides: TGTGCCTGGAGCTTGCCCGACCCGAACACTGAAGCTTTCTTT. Its translation is CAWSLPDPNTEAFF. The chain has TRBV30 and TRBJ1-1; D is ambiguous. Germline lookup yields CDR1 GTSNPN and CDR2 SVGIG (reference sequence). V was clipped by 3 bases and J by 1 base, with 12 bases between them. CDR3 length equals 14 residues.